This TCR beta chain derives from a study of T cells in tuberculosis. Trimming shortened V by 5 bases and J by 4 bases, and 12 bases separated the two germline ends. CDR1 and CDR2 (germline): MNHEY, SVGAGI. The CDR3 runs to 13 residues. Thawed, overnight-rested PBMC were stained with GMM-loaded CD1B tetramer, viability dye and anti-CD3, then sorted. CD1B tetramers were loaded with Rhodococcus equi-derived C32 glucose monomycolate. This clone has just a few counts. The method was immunoSEQ multiplex PCR; TCRdb's version includes in-frame clones alone and lacks a portion of them. The data show 55,000 to 65,000 clones, with 80% to 85% seen just once and 9.5% to 15% held by the top ten.

Sequencing was done on a sample of CD1b-GMM tetramer-negative cells sorted from PBMCs. The origin of this receptor is an adult woman with latent tuberculosis. This chain uses TRBV6-5 with TRBJ2-7; D perhaps matches TRBD2 (6 bases). The CDR3 sequence: CASSEDGGYEQYF. The CDR3 DNA reads TGTGCCAGCAGTGAAGATGGAGGGTACGAGCAGTACTTC.